The 32 T cell receptor beta chains given below trace back to one sample, sequenced in a study of CD8 T cells in Susac syndrome. Reverse transcription of roughly 0.5 to 1 ug RNA used random hexamers. MiXCR was run by TCRdb on the immunoSEQ multiplex PCR reads, yielding one entry per CDR3 protein. The data hold 150,000 to 180,000 distinct CDR3 sequences, with 90% to 95% observed a single time. The sequenced sample consisted of CD4+ T cells from PBMCs. The source is a human donor with Susac syndrome.

The J gene is TRBJ2-7, the V gene TRBV5-6; TRBD1 is a possible D gene (6 bases). CDR1 and CDR2 (germline): SGHDT, YYEEEE. The length of the CDR3 is 13 residues. V gave up 3 bases and J gave up 2 bases, with 9 bases separating them. The CDR3: CASSSTGTYEQYF. The CDR3 nucleotides are TGTGCCAGCAGCTCGACAGGTACCTACGAGCAGTACTTC.

The chain joins TRBV9 to TRBJ2-7; possible D gene TRBD1, 8 bases. The CDR3 length is 15 residues. Deletions cut 4 bases from V and 6 bases from J, with 20 bases between. CDR1 is SGDLS, CDR2 YYNGEE, per germline. In nucleotides, the CDR3 is TGTGCCAGCAGCCCCCGCGGACAGGGAGGGCGCGAGCAGTACTTC. Its protein is CASSPRGQGGREQYF.

The gene calls are TRBV4-1 and TRBJ1-1; 8 bases are shared with TRBD1. The junction had 8 bases not matched to a gene; V was cut back by 4 bases and J by 10 bases. The CDR3 has 13 amino acids. Germline V gives CDR1 MGHRA, CDR2 YSYEKL. The CDR3 region has the DNA TGCGCCAGCAGCCCACCAGGGGGCGTAGGAGCTTTCTTT. Its translation is CASSPPGGVGAFF.

V is TRBV9 and J is TRBJ2-3, with D tentatively TRBD2 (5 bases). Per germline, CDR1 SGDLS and CDR2 YYNGEE. The V gene lost 0 bases and the J gene lost 2 bases, with 13 bases spanning the gap. The CDR3 length is 16 residues. CDR3 sequence reads: CASSVGSSLLTDTQYF. The CDR3 nucleotides are TGTGCCAGCAGCGTAGGGTCTAGCCTACTCACAGATACGCAGTATTTT.

This chain connects TRBV15 to TRBJ2-1; D remains ambiguous. The CDR3 is 13 amino acids. Trimming cost V 0 bases and J 2 bases, with 2 bases left between them. In germline, CDR1 is LNHNV, CDR2 YYDKDF (reference sequence). Written as DNA, the CDR3 is TGTGCCACCAGCAGAGACACCTACAATGAGCAGTTCTTC. It specifies CATSRDTYNEQFF.

The rearrangement joins TRBV7-8 to TRBJ2-5; 9 bases line up with TRBD2. CDR1 and CDR2 (germline): SGHVS, FQNEAQ. V trimming: 5 bases; J trimming: 14 bases; junction bases outside the gene matches: 9. This CDR3 comprises 12 residues. The CDR3 here is CASSTAGGRGYF. In DNA form, the CDR3 reads TGTGCCAGCAGCACAGCGGGGGGACGGGGATACTTC.

The chain carries TRBV29-1 and TRBJ2-1; a possible D gene is TRBD1 (6 bases). Trimming cost V 6 bases and J 7 bases, with 16 bases left between them. Germline CDR1 is SQVTM and CDR2 is ANQGSEA. The CDR3 extends over 13 amino acids. The CDR3, as DNA: TGCAGCGTGGGGGCAGGGATTCGGAATGAGCAGTTCTTC. Protein sequence: CSVGAGIRNEQFF.

V and J are TRBV27 and TRBJ2-1, with TRBD2 as a possible D gene (6 bases). The germline V and J ends were trimmed by 3 bases and 9 bases, with 9 bases remaining between them. Germline V gives CDR1 MNHEY, CDR2 SMNVEV (reference sequence). The CDR3 totals 12 residues. CDR3 in DNA: TGTGCCAGCAGTTTCCTCGGGGGTGAGCAGTTCTTC. The encoded protein is CASSFLGGEQFF.

The V call is TRBV11-2, the J call TRBJ2-5; D perhaps matches TRBD1 (6 bases). The CDR3 covers 12 residues. Germline assignment: CDR1 SGHAT and CDR2 FQNNGV. The V end lost 4 bases, the J end lost 6 bases, and 9 bases lay between the germline ends. CDR3 residues: CASSSRGQTQYF. For the CDR3, the DNA is TGTGCCAGCAGCTCCAGGGGACAGACCCAGTACTTC.

The chain couples TRBV21-1 to TRBJ2-7; the table's D call of TRBD2 was not tested on the DNA. TRBV21-1 is termed a pseudogene. This CDR3 comprises 15 residues. CDR3 loop: CASPSPRTLVYEQYF. The CDR3 nucleotides read TGTGCCAGCCCCTCCCCGAGGACACTAGTCTACGAGCAGTACTTC.

In its sample, this clonotype was seen a few times. The chain joins TRBV5-6 to TRBJ2-3, with D possibly being TRBD2 (6 bases). V dropped 2 bases and J dropped 5 bases, with 9 bases sitting between them. The germline CDR1 and CDR2 sequences are SGHDT and YYEEEE. This CDR3 has 13 residues. This chain's CDR3 is CASSFQGGDTQYF. The CDR3 nucleotides read TGTGCCAGCAGCTTCCAGGGAGGAGATACGCAGTATTTT.

This rearrangement joins TRBV7-9 to TRBJ2-1; 7 bases match TRBD1. The germline V gene encodes CDR1 SEHNR and CDR2 FQNEAQ (reference sequence). With 2 bases clipped from V and 8 bases from J, the junction kept 9 bases outside the gene matches. The CDR3 consists of 15 residues. In nucleotides, the CDR3 is TGTGCCAGCAGCTTAACGAGGGGGCCTTTCGATGAGCAGTTCTTC. It yields the protein CASSLTRGPFDEQFF. The full variable domain, its missing parts supplied by reference TRBV7-9 and TRBJ2-1, is DTGVSQNPRHKITKRGQNVTFRCDPISEHNRLYWYRQTLGQGPEFLTYFQNEAQLEKSRLLSDRFSAERPKGSFSTLEIQRTEQGDSAMYLCASSLTRGPFDEQFFGPGTRLTVL.

The chain combines TRBV19 with TRBJ1-6; 7 nucleotides agree with TRBD1. This CDR3 has 16 amino acids. The V and J ends lost 0 bases and 7 bases, in that order; junction bases with no gene match: 6. Looked up from germline, CDR1 is LNHDA and CDR2 is SQIVND (reference sequence). The CDR3 reads CASSIDRAQGNSPLHF. CDR3 DNA: TGTGCCAGTAGTATAGATCGGGCACAGGGGAATTCACCCCTCCACTTT.

This clonotype appeared a single time. The chain couples TRBV29-1 to TRBJ2-7, with TRBD1 identical over 9 bases. Germline CDR1 reads SQVTM; CDR2 reads ANQGSEA. Trimming took 8 bases from V and 3 from J; bases not matched to a gene: 8. The CDR3 sequence is 13 residues long. In DNA, the CDR3 is TGCAGCCTTAGACAGGGGGGTTGCTACGAGCAGTACTTC. As protein: CSLRQGGCYEQYF.

The CDR3 here is CSARDTLGGGQETQYF. CDR3 in DNA: TGCAGTGCTAGAGATACCCTTGGGGGAGGCCAAGAGACCCAGTACTTC. The chain is built from TRBV20-1 and TRBJ2-5; the D gene is possibly TRBD2 (6 bases). V was shortened by 0 bases and J by 1 base, with 15 bases between the two germline ends. This CDR3 is 16 amino acids long. From germline, CDR1 is DFQATT and CDR2 SNEGSKA (reference sequence).

The CDR3, as DNA: TGTGCCAGCAGCTTAGGGACAGAACATATCGGCTACACCTTC. It translates to CASSLGTEHIGYTF. The V call is TRBV7-2, the J call TRBJ1-2; maybe TRBD1 (6 bases). Germline V lookup: CDR1 SGHTA, CDR2 FQGNSA. V was shortened by 1 base and J by 8 bases, with 14 bases between the two germline ends. The CDR3 is made up of 14 amino acids.

The chain links TRBV20-1 to TRBJ1-5; weak D call: TRBD1 (5 bases). Deletions cut 6 bases from V and 0 bases from J, with 18 bases between. This CDR3 has 16 residues. Per the germline V gene, CDR1 is DFQATT and CDR2 is SNEGSKA (reference sequence). The CDR3 region is CSAVRGAGDSNQPQHF. DNA of the CDR3: TGCAGTGCAGTCAGAGGGGCGGGAGATAGCAATCAGCCCCAGCATTTT.

The genes are TRBV6-6 and TRBJ1-5, with D hard to call. Germline V lookup: CDR1 MNHNY, CDR2 SVGAGI (reference sequence). The CDR3 has 13 amino acids. V lost 7 bases to trimming and J lost 1 base, with 8 bases between them. CDR3 protein: CASTETSNQPQHF. CDR3 DNA sequence: TGTGCCAGCACTGAGACCAGCAATCAGCCCCAGCATTTT.

The V and J genes are TRBV4-1 and TRBJ2-1, with D uncertain. Germline CDR1 is MGHRA and CDR2 is YSYEKL. The CDR3 extends over 16 amino acids. Trimming removed 0 bases at V and 3 bases at J, with 12 bases between. CDR3 nucleotides: TGCGCCAGCAGCCAAGACAGTTCGATCAGCTACAATGAGCAGTTCTTC. This gives the protein CASSQDSSISYNEQFF.

This chain uses TRBV3-1 with TRBJ2-6; D perhaps matches TRBD2 (6 bases). Germline CDR1 reads LGHDT; CDR2 reads YNNKEL (reference sequence). The germline V and J ends were trimmed by 4 bases and 2 bases, with 12 bases remaining between them. There are 16 residues in the CDR3. As DNA, the CDR3 is TGTGCCAGCAGCCGCCTAGGGGAGGCTGGGGCCAACGTCCTGACTTTC. Translating gives CASSRLGEAGANVLTF.

This sequence joins TRBV23-1 and TRBJ1-2; perhaps TRBD1 as D (5 bases). TRBV23-1 is noted as an ORF with a role that remains uncertain. The CDR3 covers 13 residues. Trimming shortened V by 2 bases and J by 4 bases, and 8 bases separated the two germline ends. CDR3 sequence reads: CASSQHRPYGYTF. In nucleotides, the CDR3 is TGCGCCAGCAGTCAACACAGGCCCTATGGCTACACCTTC.

CDR3: CPRSTQYF. In DNA form, the CDR3 reads TGTCCAAGATCGACCCAGTACTTC. The J gene is TRBJ2-5, the V gene TRBV10-3; no clear D gene. This CDR3 is 8 amino acids long. Germline V gene sequence: CDR1 ENHRY, CDR2 SYGVKD.

The rearrangement joins TRBV3-1 to TRBJ1-6; TRBD1 is a possible D gene (5 bases). Germline loops: CDR1 LGHDT, CDR2 YNNKEL (reference sequence). The CDR3 sequence is 17 residues long. The ends were cut back, 1 base at V and 4 bases at J, with 14 bases in the middle. The DNA of the CDR3 is TGTGCCAGCAGCCAAGGACACGAAAGGGGTTATAATTCACCCCTCCACTTT. It yields the protein CASSQGHERGYNSPLHF.

CDR3 in DNA: TGCAGCGTCCTAGGGGGGGCTAATGAAAAACTGTTTTTT. This encodes CSVLGGANEKLFF. V is TRBV29-1 and J is TRBJ1-4; D perhaps matches TRBD1 (6 bases). Germline V gene lookup returns CDR1 SQVTM and CDR2 ANQGSEA. The CDR3 length is 13 residues. Trimming pared 6 bases from V and 3 bases from J, leaving 11 bases between.

The chain recombines TRBV25-1 with TRBJ2-5, with D unclear. Germline-derived CDR1 and CDR2 are MGHDK and SYGVNS. There are 13 residues in the CDR3. Trimming took off 4 bases at V and 0 bases at J, with 6 bases between the two ends. The CDR3 region is CASSGENQETQYF. The DNA of the CDR3 is TGTGCCAGCAGTGGAGAGAACCAAGAGACCCAGTACTTC.

The chain has TRBV14 and TRBJ2-6; 8 nucleotides align to TRBD1. Germline CDR1 and CDR2: SGHDN and FVKESK. This CDR3 has 17 residues. Germline trimming cut 4 bases from V and 2 bases from J; bases unmatched to any gene: 7. CDR3 bases: TGTGCCAGCAGCCCGGACAGGGCACTGGCTGGGGCCAACGTCCTGACTTTC. Translating gives CASSPDRALAGANVLTF.

This clonotype turned up a few times. The chain uses TRBV9 and TRBJ2-3; no reliable D call. Trimming removed 0 bases at V and 5 bases at J, with 4 bases between. This CDR3 has 12 residues. CDR1 SGDLS and CDR2 YYNGEE come from the germline V gene. As DNA, the CDR3 is TGTGCCAGCAGCGTAGTTGGAGATACGCAGTATTTT. Amino acid sequence: CASSVVGDTQYF.

The chain carries TRBV29-1 and TRBJ1-1; 7 positions agree with TRBD1. Germline V gene sequence: CDR1 SQVTM, CDR2 ANQGSEA. CDR3 length: 11 residues. Unmatched junction bases numbered 4, after V lost 5 bases and J lost 7 bases. In DNA form, the CDR3 reads TGCAGCGTTCGACAGGGATTTGAAGCTTTCTTT. Amino acid sequence: CSVRQGFEAFF. The full variable domain, completed using reference TRBV29-1 and TRBJ1-1, is SAVISQKPSRDICQRGTSLTIQCQVDSQVTMMFWYRQQPGQSLTLIATANQGSEATYESGFVIDKFPISRPNLTFSTLTVSNMSPEDSSIYLCSVRQGFEAFFGQGTRLTVV.

This clonotype was seen only once. V gene TRBV9 combines with J gene TRBJ1-1; D gene uncertain. Germline loops: CDR1 SGDLS, CDR2 YYNGEE. The CDR3 has 15 residues. V lost 0 bases to trimming and J lost 5 bases, with 14 bases between them. This chain's CDR3 is CASSVAAEWGTEAFF. DNA for the CDR3: TGTGCCAGCAGCGTAGCTGCGGAATGGGGTACTGAAGCTTTCTTT.

Written as DNA, the CDR3 is TGTGCCAGCAGCCAAAACGGGGAAACCTACGAGCAGTACTTC. This encodes CASSQNGETYEQYF. V gene TRBV3-1 combines with J gene TRBJ2-7; D is possibly TRBD2 (5 bases). Germline V CDR1 and CDR2: LGHDT, YNNKEL (reference sequence). This CDR3 is 14 amino acids long. Trimming pared 2 bases from V and 2 bases from J, leaving 10 bases between.

V usage is TRBV18 and J usage is TRBJ2-1; D is unclear. Trimming removed 4 bases at V and 7 bases at J, with 8 bases between. The CDR3 totals 12 residues. In germline, CDR1 is KGHSH, CDR2 LQKENI. The CDR3 protein is CASSRTTNEQFF. The DNA for the CDR3 is TGTGCCAGCTCACGAACCACAAATGAGCAGTTCTTC.

V usage is TRBV9 and J usage is TRBJ2-7; 8 bases match TRBD2. The germline V gene has CDR1 SGDLS and CDR2 YYNGEE. This CDR3 is 15 amino acids long. V gave up 3 bases and J gave up 4 bases; unmatched junction bases: 9. The CDR3 DNA follows: TGTGCCAGCAGCGCCAGAGCGGGGGAGAATTACGAGCAGTACTTC. It codes for CASSARAGENYEQYF.